Listed below are T cell receptor beta chains from one sample, sequenced in a study of blood T cell repertoires in COVID-19. TCRdb keeps only in-frame clones here, not all; method: immunoSEQ multiplex PCR. Altogether fewer than 150,000 clones are present, about 85% being singletons, with the ten largest covering around 4.1%. The sample taken for sequencing was peripheral blood. The receptors here all came from a human donor in a cohort sampled during active COVID-19. Each CDR3 is given with its conserved first and last residue. A D gene is named only where the DNA matches it firmly. Clone size, where shown, is once, few, many, or a class for clones that have expanded.

abundance: few; j_gene: TRBJ1-4; d_gene: TRBD1; v_gene: TRBV9; CDR3nt: TGTGCCAGCAGCACCCGGGACAGGGAGGGAAAACTGTTTTTT; CDR3aa: CASSTRDREGKLFF
abundance: NA; j_gene: TRBJ2-1; d_gene: TRBD1; v_gene: TRBV6-5; CDR3nt: TGTGCCAGCAAGGGACAGGGGTGGAATGAGCAGTTCTTC; CDR3aa: CASKGQGWNEQFF
abundance: NA; j_gene: TRBJ2-1; d_gene: TRBD2; v_gene: TRBV6-5; CDR3nt: TGTGCCAGCAGTTCGGGACTAGTCCACAATGAGCAGTTCTTC; CDR3aa: CASSSGLVHNEQFF
abundance: NA; j_gene: TRBJ2-7; d_gene: NA; v_gene: TRBV18; CDR3nt: TGTGCCAGCTCACCTTTACGAGTCGAGCAGTACTTC; CDR3aa: CASSPLRVEQYF
abundance: NA; j_gene: TRBJ2-1; d_gene: NA; v_gene: TRBV12-3/TRBV12-4; CDR3nt: TGTGCCAGCAGTTTGAACAGATGGAATGAGCAGTTCTTC; CDR3aa: CASSLNRWNEQFF
abundance: NA; j_gene: TRBJ2-7; d_gene: NA; v_gene: TRBV7-2; CDR3nt: TGTGCCAGCAGCTTAGGACTCCCGAGCGCCGTCCACGAGCAGTACTTC; CDR3aa: CASSLGLPSAVHEQYF
abundance: NA; j_gene: TRBJ1-3; d_gene: NA; v_gene: TRBV19; CDR3nt: TGTGCCAGTACTCTCGTGGAGGGAAACACCATATATTTT; CDR3aa: CASTLVEGNTIYF
abundance: NA; j_gene: TRBJ2-1; d_gene: TRBD2; v_gene: TRBV7-2; CDR3nt: TGTGCCAGCAGATTGACTAGCACGAGTGAGCAGTTCTTC; CDR3aa: CASRLTSTSEQFF
abundance: NA; j_gene: TRBJ2-1; d_gene: TRBD2; v_gene: TRBV15; CDR3nt: TGTGCCACCAGCACGAGCGGACTAGCGGTAACCTCCTACAATGAGCAGTTCTTC; CDR3aa: CATSTSGLAVTSYNEQFF
abundance: many; j_gene: TRBJ2-1; d_gene: NA; v_gene: TRBV3-1/TRBV3-2; CDR3nt: TGTGCCAGCAGTCCCGGGAAGGTTAGCACAGATGAGCAGTTCTTC; CDR3aa: CASSPGKVSTDEQFF
abundance: NA; j_gene: TRBJ1-2; d_gene: NA; v_gene: TRBV11-2; CDR3nt: TGTGCCAGCAGCTTAAATCCAGGACATTATGGCTACACCTTC; CDR3aa: CASSLNPGHYGYTF
abundance: NA; j_gene: TRBJ1-5; d_gene: TRBD1; v_gene: TRBV5-6; CDR3nt: TGTGCCAGCAGCGAGTCAACAGGGGGAGGAAATCAGCCCCAGCATTTT; CDR3aa: CASSESTGGGNQPQHF
abundance: few; j_gene: TRBJ1-4; d_gene: NA; v_gene: TRBV6-6; CDR3nt: TGTGCCAGCAGTCCGACAGCGCTTCACTCCACTAATGAAAAACTGTTTTTT; CDR3aa: CASSPTALHSTNEKLFF
abundance: NA; j_gene: TRBJ1-5; d_gene: NA; v_gene: TRBV12-5; CDR3nt: TGTGCTAGTGGTTTGGGAAGGGGAACGACGAGAGATAATCAGCCCCAGCATTTT; CDR3aa: CASGLGRGTTRDNQPQHF
abundance: NA; j_gene: TRBJ1-5; d_gene: NA; v_gene: TRBV5-1; CDR3nt: TGCGCCAGCAGCCCGGGACATAATAGCAATCAGCCCCAGCATTTT; CDR3aa: CASSPGHNSNQPQHF
abundance: NA; j_gene: TRBJ1-2; d_gene: TRBD1; v_gene: TRBV6-5; CDR3nt: TGTGCCAGCAGTCACGGACAGGGGTATGGCTACACCTTC; CDR3aa: CASSHGQGYGYTF
abundance: NA; j_gene: TRBJ1-2; d_gene: NA; v_gene: TRBV6-5; CDR3nt: TGTGCCACCGAGGTAATGGGCTATGGCTACACCTTC; CDR3aa: CATEVMGYGYTF
abundance: once; j_gene: TRBJ1-2; d_gene: NA; v_gene: TRBV5-4; CDR3nt: TGTGCCAGCAGCCAGGGAGGTAACATCTATGGCTACACCTTC; CDR3aa: CASSQGGNIYGYTF
abundance: NA; j_gene: TRBJ2-2; d_gene: TRBD1; v_gene: TRBV5-1; CDR3nt: TGCGCCAGCAGCCCACGGACAGGAGACACCGGGGAGCTGTTTTTT; CDR3aa: CASSPRTGDTGELFF
abundance: NA; j_gene: TRBJ1-4; d_gene: NA; v_gene: TRBV5-4; CDR3nt: TGTGCCAGCAGCTCCGGGACACATAATGAAAAACTGTTTTTT; CDR3aa: CASSSGTHNEKLFF
abundance: NA; j_gene: TRBJ2-7; d_gene: NA; v_gene: TRBV6-6; CDR3nt: TGTGCCAGCAGTTACACGCGACAGTATTCTTACGAGCAGTACTTC; CDR3aa: CASSYTRQYSYEQYF
abundance: NA; j_gene: TRBJ1-1; d_gene: NA; v_gene: TRBV6-4; CDR3nt: TGTGCCAGCAGAAGGACTCAATCGAACACTGAAGCTTTCTTT; CDR3aa: CASRRTQSNTEAFF
abundance: NA; j_gene: TRBJ1-1; d_gene: NA; v_gene: TRBV5-1; CDR3nt: TGCGCCAGCAGCTCGACGGGTCTAATTGAAGCTTTCTTT; CDR3aa: CASSSTGLIEAFF
abundance: NA; j_gene: TRBJ2-5; d_gene: TRBD2; v_gene: TRBV20-1; CDR3nt: TGCAGTGCTAGTGCTCGTGCGGGGGGGTCGGGTACCCAGTACTTC; CDR3aa: CSASARAGGSGTQYF
abundance: few; j_gene: TRBJ2-7; d_gene: TRBD1; v_gene: TRBV9; CDR3nt: TGTGCCAGCAGTCCCGCCGGGACAGGTTACTCCGAGCAGTACTTC; CDR3aa: CASSPAGTGYSEQYF
abundance: NA; j_gene: TRBJ2-5; d_gene: NA; v_gene: TRBV29-1; CDR3nt: TGCAGCGTTTCGAGACTACGTCAAGAGACCCAGTACTTC; CDR3aa: CSVSRLRQETQYF
abundance: NA; j_gene: TRBJ2-3; d_gene: TRBD2; v_gene: TRBV4-3; CDR3nt: TGCGCCAGCAGCCCGAACCTAGCGGGGGCCCGTTCTAGCACAGATACGCAGTATTTT; CDR3aa: CASSPNLAGARSSTDTQYF
abundance: NA; j_gene: TRBJ1-2; d_gene: NA; v_gene: TRBV29-1; CDR3nt: TGCAGCGGGGAGGATTCGGGCGGCTACACCTTC; CDR3aa: CSGEDSGGYTF
abundance: NA; j_gene: TRBJ2-1; d_gene: TRBD2; v_gene: TRBV4-3; CDR3nt: TGCGCCAGCAGCCAAGGGCACGGGAGGAATGAGCAGTTCTTC; CDR3aa: CASSQGHGRNEQFF
abundance: NA; j_gene: TRBJ1-6; d_gene: NA; v_gene: TRBV5-6; CDR3nt: TGTGCCAGCAGCTTCAGGGTCGGTAATTCACCCCTCCACTTT; CDR3aa: CASSFRVGNSPLHF
abundance: NA; j_gene: TRBJ2-1; d_gene: TRBD2; v_gene: TRBV2; CDR3nt: TGTGCCAGCAGGGGACTAGCGGGAGGAGATCGGTTCTTC; CDR3aa: CASRGLAGGDRFF
abundance: NA; j_gene: TRBJ1-4; d_gene: TRBD1; v_gene: TRBV7-9; CDR3nt: TGTGCCAGCAGCTTAGACGGGACAGTAAATGAAAAACTGTTTTTT; CDR3aa: CASSLDGTVNEKLFF
abundance: NA; j_gene: TRBJ1-1; d_gene: NA; v_gene: TRBV6-5; CDR3nt: TGTGCCAGCAGTAATTCACCGGGAGGCACTGAAGCTTTCTTT; CDR3aa: CASSNSPGGTEAFF
abundance: NA; j_gene: TRBJ1-1; d_gene: TRBD1; v_gene: TRBV15; CDR3nt: TGTGCCACCAGCAGAGAACCCACGACAGGGATGAACACTGAAGCTTTCTTT; CDR3aa: CATSREPTTGMNTEAFF
abundance: NA; j_gene: TRBJ1-1; d_gene: NA; v_gene: TRBV10-3; CDR3nt: TGTGCCGTGCAGACCCCCAGGGAGGGGAGGAACACTGAAGCTTTCTTT; CDR3aa: CAVQTPREGRNTEAFF
abundance: NA; j_gene: TRBJ1-5; d_gene: NA; v_gene: TRBV7-2; CDR3nt: TGTGCCAGCAGTCAATCAGGGGGCAATCAGCCCCAGCATTTT; CDR3aa: CASSQSGGNQPQHF
abundance: NA; j_gene: TRBJ2-7; d_gene: TRBD2; v_gene: TRBV19; CDR3nt: TGTGCCAGTAGGCGCACTAGCGGGGGGACCTACGAGCAGTACTTC; CDR3aa: CASRRTSGGTYEQYF
abundance: NA; j_gene: TRBJ2-3; d_gene: NA; v_gene: TRBV13; CDR3nt: TGTGCCAGCAGCTTAGGGAGCGGAGATACGCAGTATTTT; CDR3aa: CASSLGSGDTQYF
abundance: NA; j_gene: TRBJ1-4; d_gene: NA; v_gene: TRBV7-8; CDR3nt: TGTGCCAGCAGCTTAGACCCACAGGGTGTAGGTGAAAAACTGTTTTTT; CDR3aa: CASSLDPQGVGEKLFF
abundance: NA; j_gene: TRBJ2-7; d_gene: TRBD1; v_gene: TRBV5-1; CDR3nt: TGCGCCAGCAGCTTTGAGGGGGCCCCCTACGAGCAGTACTTC; CDR3aa: CASSFEGAPYEQYF
abundance: once; j_gene: TRBJ1-6; d_gene: NA; v_gene: TRBV5-1; CDR3nt: TGCGCCAGCAGCCAAAAAACAGGGTACGATTCACCCCTCCACTTT; CDR3aa: CASSQKTGYDSPLHF
abundance: NA; j_gene: TRBJ2-3; d_gene: NA; v_gene: TRBV4-3; CDR3nt: TGCGCCAGCAGCCAAGAGCTAGCGGATACGCAGTATTTT; CDR3aa: CASSQELADTQYF
abundance: NA; j_gene: TRBJ2-1; d_gene: NA; v_gene: TRBV12-3/TRBV12-4; CDR3nt: TGTGCCAGCAGGTGGGACTGGGACAATGAGCAGTTCTTC; CDR3aa: CASRWDWDNEQFF
abundance: NA; j_gene: TRBJ1-5; d_gene: TRBD1; v_gene: TRBV5-8; CDR3nt: TGTGCCAGCAGCCGTACGACAGGGGGCTTGAATCAGCCCCAGCATTTT; CDR3aa: CASSRTTGGLNQPQHF